This paragraph covers one TCR beta chain sequence. Terminally differentiated effector memory CD45RA+ cells were excluded by CCR7 positive selection of CD45RO-negative cells. The data originate from a study of shared clonotypes between healthy human individuals. Clones were sequenced by immunoSEQ multiplex PCR, and TCRdb holds only the in-frame ones, with some missing. The sample contains some 1,900,000 clones, over 85% of which appear only once. Sample: naive CD8+ T cells sorted from blood. This TCR was sampled from a man aged 18 to 30 in good health.

The CDR3 loop is CAWSVDSLTNQPQHF. The CDR3 DNA sequence: TGTGCCTGGAGTGTCGATAGTCTTACTAATCAGCCCCAGCATTTT. The J gene is TRBJ1-5, the V gene TRBV30; D uncertain. V lost 0 bases to trimming and J lost 4 bases, with 13 bases between them. Germline-derived CDR1 and CDR2 are GTSNPN and SVGIG (reference sequence). The CDR3 has 15 amino acids. The entire variable domain, with the rest obtained from reference TRBV30 and TRBJ1-5, is as follows: SQTIHQWPATLVQPVGSPLSLECTVEGTSNPNLYWYRQAAGRGLQLLFYSVGIGQISSEVPQNLSASRPQDRQFILSSKKLLLSDSGFYLCAWSVDSLTNQPQHFGDGTRLSIL.